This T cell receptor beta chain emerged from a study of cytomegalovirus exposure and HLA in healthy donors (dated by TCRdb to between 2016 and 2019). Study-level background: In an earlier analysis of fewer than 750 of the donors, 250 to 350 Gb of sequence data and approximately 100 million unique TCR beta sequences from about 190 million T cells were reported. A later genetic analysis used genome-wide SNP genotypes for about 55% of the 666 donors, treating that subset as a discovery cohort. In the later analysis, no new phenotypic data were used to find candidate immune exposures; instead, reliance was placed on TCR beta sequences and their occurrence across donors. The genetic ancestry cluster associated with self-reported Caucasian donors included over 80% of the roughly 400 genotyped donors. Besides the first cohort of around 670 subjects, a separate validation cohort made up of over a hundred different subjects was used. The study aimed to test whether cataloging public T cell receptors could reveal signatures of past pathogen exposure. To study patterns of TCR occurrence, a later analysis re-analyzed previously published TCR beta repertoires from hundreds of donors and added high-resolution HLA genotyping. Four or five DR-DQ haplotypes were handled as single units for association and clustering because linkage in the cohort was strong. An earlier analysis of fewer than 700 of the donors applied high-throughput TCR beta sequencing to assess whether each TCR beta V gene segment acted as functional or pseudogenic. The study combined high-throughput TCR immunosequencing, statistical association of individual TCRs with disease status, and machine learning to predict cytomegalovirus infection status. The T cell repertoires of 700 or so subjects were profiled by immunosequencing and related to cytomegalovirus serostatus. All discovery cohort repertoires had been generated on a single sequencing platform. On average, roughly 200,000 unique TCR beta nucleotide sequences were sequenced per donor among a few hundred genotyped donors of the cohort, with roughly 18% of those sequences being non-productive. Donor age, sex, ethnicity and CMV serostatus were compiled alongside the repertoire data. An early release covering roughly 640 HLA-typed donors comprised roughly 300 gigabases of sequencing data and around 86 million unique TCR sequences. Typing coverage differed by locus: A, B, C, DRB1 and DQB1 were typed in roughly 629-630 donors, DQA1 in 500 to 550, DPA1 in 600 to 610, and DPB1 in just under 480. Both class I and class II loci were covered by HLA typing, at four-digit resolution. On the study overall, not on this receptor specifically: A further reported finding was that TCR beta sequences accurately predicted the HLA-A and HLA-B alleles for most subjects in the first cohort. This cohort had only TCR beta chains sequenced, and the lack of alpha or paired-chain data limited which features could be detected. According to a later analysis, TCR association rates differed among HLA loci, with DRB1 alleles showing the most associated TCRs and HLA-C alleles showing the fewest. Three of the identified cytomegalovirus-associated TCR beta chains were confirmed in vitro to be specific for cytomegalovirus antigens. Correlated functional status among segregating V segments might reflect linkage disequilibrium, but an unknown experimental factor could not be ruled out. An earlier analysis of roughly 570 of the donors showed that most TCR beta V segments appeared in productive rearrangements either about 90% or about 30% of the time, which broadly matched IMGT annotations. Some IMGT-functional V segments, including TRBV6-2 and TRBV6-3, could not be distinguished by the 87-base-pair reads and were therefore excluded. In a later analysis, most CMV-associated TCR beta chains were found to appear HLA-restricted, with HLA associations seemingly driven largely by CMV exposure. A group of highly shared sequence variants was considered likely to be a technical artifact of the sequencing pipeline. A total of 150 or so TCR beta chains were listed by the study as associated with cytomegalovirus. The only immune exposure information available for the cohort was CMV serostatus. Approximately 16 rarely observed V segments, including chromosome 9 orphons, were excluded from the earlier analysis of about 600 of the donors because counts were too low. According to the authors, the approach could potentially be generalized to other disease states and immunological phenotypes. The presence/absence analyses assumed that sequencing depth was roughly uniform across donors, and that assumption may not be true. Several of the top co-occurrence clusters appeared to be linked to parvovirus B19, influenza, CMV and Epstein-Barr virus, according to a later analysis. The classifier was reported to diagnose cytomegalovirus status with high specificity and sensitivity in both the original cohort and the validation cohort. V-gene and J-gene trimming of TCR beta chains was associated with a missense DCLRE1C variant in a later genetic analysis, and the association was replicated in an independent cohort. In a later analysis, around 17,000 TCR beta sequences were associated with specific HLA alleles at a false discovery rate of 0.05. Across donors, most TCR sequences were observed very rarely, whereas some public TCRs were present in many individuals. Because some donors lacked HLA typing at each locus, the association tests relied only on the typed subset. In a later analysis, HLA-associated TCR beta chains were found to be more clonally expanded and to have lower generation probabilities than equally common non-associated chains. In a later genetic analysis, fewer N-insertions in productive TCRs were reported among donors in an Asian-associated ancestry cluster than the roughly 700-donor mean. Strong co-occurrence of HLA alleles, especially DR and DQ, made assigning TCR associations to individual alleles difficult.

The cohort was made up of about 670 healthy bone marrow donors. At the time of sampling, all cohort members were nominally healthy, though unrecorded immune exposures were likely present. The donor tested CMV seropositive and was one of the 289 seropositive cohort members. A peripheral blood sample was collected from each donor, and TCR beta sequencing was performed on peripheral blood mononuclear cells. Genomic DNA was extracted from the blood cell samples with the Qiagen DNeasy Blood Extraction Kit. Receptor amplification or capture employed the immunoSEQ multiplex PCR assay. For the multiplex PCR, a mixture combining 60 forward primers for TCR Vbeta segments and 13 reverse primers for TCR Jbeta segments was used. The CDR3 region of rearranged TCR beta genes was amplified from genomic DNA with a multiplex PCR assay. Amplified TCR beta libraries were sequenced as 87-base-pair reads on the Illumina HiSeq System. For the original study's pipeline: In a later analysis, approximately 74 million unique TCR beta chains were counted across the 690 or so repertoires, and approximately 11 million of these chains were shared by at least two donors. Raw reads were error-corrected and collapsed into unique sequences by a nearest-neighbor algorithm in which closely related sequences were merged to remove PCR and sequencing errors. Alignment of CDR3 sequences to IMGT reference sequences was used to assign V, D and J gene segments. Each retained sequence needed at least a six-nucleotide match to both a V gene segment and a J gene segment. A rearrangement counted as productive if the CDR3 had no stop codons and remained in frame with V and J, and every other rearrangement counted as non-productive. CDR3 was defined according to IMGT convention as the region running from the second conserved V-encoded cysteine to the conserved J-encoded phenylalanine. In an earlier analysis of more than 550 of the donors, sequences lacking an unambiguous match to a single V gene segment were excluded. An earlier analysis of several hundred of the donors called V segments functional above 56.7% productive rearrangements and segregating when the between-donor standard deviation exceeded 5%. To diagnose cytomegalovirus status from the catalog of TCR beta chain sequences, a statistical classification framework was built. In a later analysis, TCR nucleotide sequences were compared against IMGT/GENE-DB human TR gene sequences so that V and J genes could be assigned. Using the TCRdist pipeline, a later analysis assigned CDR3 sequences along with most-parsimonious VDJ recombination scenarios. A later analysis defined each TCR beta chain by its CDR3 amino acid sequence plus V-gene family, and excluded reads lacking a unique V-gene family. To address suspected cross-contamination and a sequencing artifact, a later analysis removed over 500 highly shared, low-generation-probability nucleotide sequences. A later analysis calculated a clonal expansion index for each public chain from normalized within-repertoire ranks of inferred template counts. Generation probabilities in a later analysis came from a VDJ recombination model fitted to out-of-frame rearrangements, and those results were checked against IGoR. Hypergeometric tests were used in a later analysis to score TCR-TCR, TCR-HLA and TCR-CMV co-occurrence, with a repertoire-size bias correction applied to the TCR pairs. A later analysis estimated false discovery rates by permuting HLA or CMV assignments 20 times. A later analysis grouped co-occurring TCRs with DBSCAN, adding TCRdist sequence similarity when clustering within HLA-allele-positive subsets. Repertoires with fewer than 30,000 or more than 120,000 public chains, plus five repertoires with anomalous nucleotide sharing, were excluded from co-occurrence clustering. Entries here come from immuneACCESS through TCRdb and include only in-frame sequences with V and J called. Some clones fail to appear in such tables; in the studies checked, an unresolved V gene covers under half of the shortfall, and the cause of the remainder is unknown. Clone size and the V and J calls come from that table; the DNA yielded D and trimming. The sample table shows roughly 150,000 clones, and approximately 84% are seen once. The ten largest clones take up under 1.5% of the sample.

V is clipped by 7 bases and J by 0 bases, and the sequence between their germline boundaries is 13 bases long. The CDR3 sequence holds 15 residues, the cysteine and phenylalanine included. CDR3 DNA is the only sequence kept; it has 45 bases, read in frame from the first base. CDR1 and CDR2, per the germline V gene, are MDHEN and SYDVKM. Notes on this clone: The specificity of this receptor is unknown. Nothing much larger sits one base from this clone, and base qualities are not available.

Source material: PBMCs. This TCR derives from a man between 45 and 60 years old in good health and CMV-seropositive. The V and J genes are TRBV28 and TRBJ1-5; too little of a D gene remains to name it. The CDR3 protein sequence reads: CASNRPRGSNQPQHF. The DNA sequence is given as TGTGCCAGCAACCGGCCCCGGGGTAGCAATCAGCCCCAGCATTTT.